The text below deals with one TCR beta chain. Its target is unknown. The treatment was: roughly 19 received Ad26.COV2.S at low or high dose, single or two shots; roughly 5 received placebo; per-sample allocation not given. The samples date from day 63 after the first vaccine or placebo injection. With V trimmed by 3 bases and J by 3 bases, 12 bases remained unmatched. Germline V gene lookup returns CDR1 SGHNT and CDR2 YYREEE (reference sequence). The CDR3 is 16 amino acids. Generated by immunoSEQ multiplex PCR, the TCRdb table keeps only in-frame clones and is missing some. Of about 380,000 clones listed, around four fifths are singletons. The data were taken from a study of Ad26.COV2.S vaccination and SARS-CoV-2 variants. Study context: In the study, Ad26.COV2.S was injected intramuscularly once, or twice 56 days apart. Whole-study findings and limits: Non-spike TCR breadth showed similarity between vaccine and placebo recipients.

The sequences come from peripheral blood, collected in a trial of Ad26.COV2.S vaccine versus placebo. The receptor comes from a person between 18 and 60 years old who received the Ad26.COV2.S COVID-19 vaccine or a placebo. The chain is built from TRBV5-4 and TRBJ2-7; 7 bases are shared with TRBD2. The DNA for the CDR3 is TGTGCCAGCAGCTCTCGCCTAGCGGAGACCTACTACGAGCAGTACTTC. This sequence encodes CASSSRLAETYYEQYF.